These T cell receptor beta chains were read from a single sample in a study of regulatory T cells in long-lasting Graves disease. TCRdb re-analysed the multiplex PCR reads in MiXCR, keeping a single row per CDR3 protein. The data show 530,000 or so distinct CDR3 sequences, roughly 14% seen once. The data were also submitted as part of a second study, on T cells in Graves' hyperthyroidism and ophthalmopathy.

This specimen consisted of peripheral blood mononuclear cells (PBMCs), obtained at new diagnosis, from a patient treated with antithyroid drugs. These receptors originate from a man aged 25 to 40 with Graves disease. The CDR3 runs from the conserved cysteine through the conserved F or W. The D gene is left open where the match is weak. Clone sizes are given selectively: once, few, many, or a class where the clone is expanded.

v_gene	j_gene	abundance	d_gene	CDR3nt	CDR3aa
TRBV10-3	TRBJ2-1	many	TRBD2	TGTGCCATCAGTCCCGGACTAGCGGGAGGGAATGAGCAGTTCTTC	CAISPGLAGGNEQFF
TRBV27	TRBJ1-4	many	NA	TGTGCCAGCAGTTTCCTGGACGGTGAAAAACTGTTTTTT	CASSFLDGEKLFF
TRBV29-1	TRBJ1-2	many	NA	TGCAGCGTTGCCATAGGAGGGTCTAACTATGGCTACACCTTC	CSVAIGGSNYGYTF
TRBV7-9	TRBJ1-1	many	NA	TGTGCCAGCGTTTACTGGGGTTCTGAAGCTTTCTTT	CASVYWGSEAFF
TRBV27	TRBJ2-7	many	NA	TGTGCCAGCAGTTTATTCGGGGCCGAGCAGTACTTC	CASSLFGAEQYF
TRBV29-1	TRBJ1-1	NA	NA	TGCAGCGCATCCGGGGGCGGGAACACTGAAGCTTTCTTT	CSASGGGNTEAFF
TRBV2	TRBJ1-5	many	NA	TGTGCCAGAGGCAGGGCGGATCAGCCCCAGCATTTT	CARGRADQPQHF
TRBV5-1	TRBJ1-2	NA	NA	TGCGCCAGCAGCCTACTACCCGACAGCTATGGCTACACCTTC	CASSLLPDSYGYTF
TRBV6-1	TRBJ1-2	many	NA	TGTGCCAGCAGTCGAGGACAGTCTCATGGCTACACCTTC	CASSRGQSHGYTF
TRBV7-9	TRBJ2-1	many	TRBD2	TGTGCCAGCAGCACCAGCGGGAGCTTCTACAATGAGCAGTTCTTC	CASSTSGSFYNEQFF
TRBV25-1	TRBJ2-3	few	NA	TGTGCCAGCAGTGAGGCGGGACCACCGAAGTCAGATACGCAGTATTTT	CASSEAGPPKSDTQYF
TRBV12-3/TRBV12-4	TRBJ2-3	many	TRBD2	TGTGCCAGCAGTACTTGGACTAGCGGGAAGAGCACAGATACGCAGTATTTT	CASSTWTSGKSTDTQYF
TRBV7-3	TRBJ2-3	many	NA	TGTGCCAGCAGCTTAGGGAGTTGGGGGACAGATACGCAGTATTTT	CASSLGSWGTDTQYF
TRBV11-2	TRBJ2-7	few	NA	TGTGCCAGCAGCTTTTCTTACGAGCGGTACTTC	CASSFSYERYF
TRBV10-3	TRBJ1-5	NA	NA	TGTGCCATCAGTGTGGAGGGCGGCAATCAGCCCCAGCATTTT	CAISVEGGNQPQHF
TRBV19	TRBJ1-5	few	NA	TGTGCCAGTAGTATGGCCAAAAATCAGCCCCAGCATTTT	CASSMAKNQPQHF
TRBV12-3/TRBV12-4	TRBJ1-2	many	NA	TGTGCCAGCAGTTTAAACGAGTATGGCTACACCTTC	CASSLNEYGYTF
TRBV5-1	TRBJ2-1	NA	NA	TGCGCCAGCAGCTTGGGGGCTAGCGTGACTACCTACAATGAGCAGTTCTTC	CASSLGASVTTYNEQFF
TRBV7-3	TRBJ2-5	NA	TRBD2	TGTGCCAGCAGCTTGAGACTAGCGGGACTTGAGACCCAGTACTTC	CASSLRLAGLETQYF
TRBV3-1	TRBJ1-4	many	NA	TGTGCCAGCAGCCAAGTGGAACAAGAAAAACTGTTTTTT	CASSQVEQEKLFF
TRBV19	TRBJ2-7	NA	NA	TGTGCCAGTAAGCCTTTCCAGGGATACGAGCAGTACTTC	CASKPFQGYEQYF
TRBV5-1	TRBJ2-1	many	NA	TGCGCCAGCAGCTTGGTGGCAGGGCCCAATGAGCAGTTCTTC	CASSLVAGPNEQFF
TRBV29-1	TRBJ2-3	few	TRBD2	TGCAGCGTTGGTACCCTTCAGGCTCTGGGTCTAGCGGGAGTAACAGATACGCAGTATTTT	CSVGTLQALGLAGVTDTQYF
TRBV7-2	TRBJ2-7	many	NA	TGTGCCAGCAGCTTACTTCCCTACGAGCAGTACTTC	CASSLLPYEQYF
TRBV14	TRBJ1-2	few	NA	TGTGCCAGCAGCCAAGCCGGGACCTATGGCTACACCTTC	CASSQAGTYGYTF
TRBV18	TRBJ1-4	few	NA	TGTGCCAGCTCACCAGAGGGGACTAGAGGTCCTGAAAAACTGTTTTTT	CASSPEGTRGPEKLFF
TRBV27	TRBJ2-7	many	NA	TGTGCCAGCAGTGGGGGGTCGGCCTACGAGCAGTACTTC	CASSGGSAYEQYF
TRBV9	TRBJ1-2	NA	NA	TGTGCCAGCAGCGGATTAAAGGGGTTAGGAGGCTACACCTTC	CASSGLKGLGGYTF
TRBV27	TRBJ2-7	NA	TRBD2	TGTGCCAGCCGTAGCGGGAGGGCCTTCGGCGAGCAGTACTTC	CASRSGRAFGEQYF
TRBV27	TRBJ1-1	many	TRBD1	TGTGCCAGCAGCTTAACAGGGGGATTGACTGAAGCTTTCTTT	CASSLTGGLTEAFF
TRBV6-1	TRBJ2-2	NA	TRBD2	TGTGCCAGTGTAGCGGGGCGGAACACCGGGGAGCTGTTTTTT	CASVAGRNTGELFF
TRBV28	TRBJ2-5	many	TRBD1	TGTGCCAGCAGCCAAGACAGGGCCGGGCAGACCCAGTACTTC	CASSQDRAGQTQYF
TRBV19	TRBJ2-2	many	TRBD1	TGTGCCAGTAGTACCCCTCCACAGGGGGCGGGGGAGCTGTTTTTT	CASSTPPQGAGELFF
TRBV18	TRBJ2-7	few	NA	TGTGCCAGCTCACCATCAGGAGGGCCAGGCGAGCAGTACTTC	CASSPSGGPGEQYF